Listed here are 22 T cell receptor beta chains from one sample, sequenced in a study of blood T cell repertoires in COVID-19. Produced via immunoSEQ multiplex PCR; TCRdb's table is partial and in-frame only. The repertoire holds a few hundred thousand clones, with around 84% as singletons. Sequences were obtained from peripheral blood. The receptor source for this set is a man aged 55 to 69 with acute or convalescent COVID-19.

The chain couples TRBV6-6 to TRBJ2-5; D remains ambiguous. CDR1 is MNHNY and CDR2 is SVGAGI in the germline V gene (reference sequence). With 2 bases removed from V and 1 base from J, the gap between germline ends came to 5 bases. The CDR3 extends over 13 amino acids. CDR3: CASSYTAQETQYF. The CDR3, as DNA: TGTGCCAGCAGTTACACTGCCCAAGAGACCCAGTACTTC.

The rearrangement uses TRBV9 and TRBJ1-1, with 7 nucleotides matching TRBD1. This CDR3 comprises 17 residues. The germline CDR1 and CDR2 sequences are SGDLS and YYNGEE. The junction had 16 bases not matched to a gene; V was cut back by 4 bases and J by 4 bases. The DNA for the CDR3 is TGTGCCAGCAGCCCCAGACAGGGAGGTCAAATCCGCACTGAAGCTTTCTTT. Amino acid sequence: CASSPRQGGQIRTEAFF.

The chain recombines TRBV5-1 with TRBJ2-1, with 8 bases matching TRBD2. This CDR3 contains 20 residues. CDR1 and CDR2 (germline): SGHRS, YFSETQ. V was pared by 2 bases and J by 2 bases, with 18 bases of the junction left unmatched. CDR3 in DNA: TGCGCCAGCAGCTTAGGTTTTCGCAGCTCCGGGGGGGCGACCTACAATGAGCAGTTCTTC. Encoded protein: CASSLGFRSSGGATYNEQFF.

This clone was counted only a few times. The chain joins TRBV30 to TRBJ1-4; TRBD1 matches at 8 bases. J lost 3 bases, V lost 7 bases, and 16 bases had no gene match. The CDR3 loop spans 17 amino acids. Germline V gene lookup returns CDR1 GTSNPN and CDR2 SVGIG (reference sequence). The CDR3 spells CASSKQGVGRSNEKLFF. The CDR3 nucleotides read TGTGCCTCCTCAAAACAGGGGGTTGGGAGGTCTAATGAAAAACTGTTTTTT.

The chain uses TRBV6-1 and TRBJ2-1, with D possibly being TRBD1 (5 bases). Germline V lookup: CDR1 MNHNS, CDR2 SASEGT. V was cut by 3 bases and J by 5 bases, with 8 bases left in between. The CDR3 totals 13 residues. CDR3 coding DNA: TGTGCCAGCAGTGACAGGGATCACAATGAGCAGTTCTTC. This gives the protein CASSDRDHNEQFF.

The rearrangement uses TRBV11-2 and TRBJ1-3; D possibly corresponds to TRBD1 (6 bases). Per germline, CDR1 SGHAT and CDR2 FQNNGV. The germline V and J ends were trimmed by 3 bases and 4 bases, with 19 bases remaining between them. The CDR3 loop spans 17 amino acids. Here the CDR3 reads CASSFPIQGRGGNTIYF. For the CDR3, the DNA is TGTGCCAGCAGCTTCCCCATACAGGGACGGGGCGGAAACACCATATATTTT.

Only a few counts were recorded for this clone. Here the CDR3 DNA reads TGTGCCAGCAGCGGGTCTGGGGTAGCGGGGGACACAGATACGCAGTATTTT. Residues: CASSGSGVAGDTDTQYF. This rearrangement joins TRBV9 to TRBJ2-3, with 9 bases lining up with TRBD2. Germline CDR1 is SGDLS and CDR2 is YYNGEE. The junction had 10 bases not matched to a gene; V was cut back by 3 bases and J by 2 bases. This CDR3 comprises 17 residues.

This clone has only one observation. V usage is TRBV6-1 and J usage is TRBJ1-1, with D possibly being TRBD1 (6 bases). The CDR3 is 15 residues long. Germline loops: CDR1 MNHNS, CDR2 SASEGT. V lost 3 bases, J lost 0 bases, and 11 bases lay in between. The DNA of the CDR3 is TGTGCCAGCAGTGATTTTAGGGACATGAACACTGAAGCTTTCTTT. Translated: CASSDFRDMNTEAFF.

The chain combines TRBV3-1 (or the pseudogene TRBV3-2) with TRBJ1-2; a weak D match, TRBD1 (6 bases). Germline CDR1 is LGHDT and CDR2 is YNNKEL (reference sequence). Trimming removed 0 bases at V and 5 bases at J, with 16 bases between. The CDR3 is 16 amino acids. The CDR3 loop reads CASSQDRGTGPYGYTF. The CDR3 DNA follows: TGTGCCAGCAGCCAAGATCGGGGTACAGGGCCATATGGCTACACCTTC.

The chain uses TRBV6-4 and TRBJ2-7; TRBD1 might be the D (6 bases). Per the germline V gene, CDR1 is MRHNA and CDR2 is SNTAGT. The CDR3 has 14 amino acids. Deletions cut 9 bases from V and 0 bases from J, with 15 bases between. The CDR3 spells CARLPNRASYEQYF. CDR3 nucleotides: TGTGCCAGATTACCGAACAGGGCCTCCTACGAGCAGTACTTC.

In DNA form, the CDR3 reads TGTGCCAGCAGCTTGACAGGTACCGGGGAGCTGTTTTTT. This encodes CASSLTGTGELFF. This chain connects TRBV5-6 to TRBJ2-2; tentative D call: TRBD1 (5 bases). Trimming left V 1 base short and J 5 bases short, with 6 bases between. CDR1 is SGHDT, CDR2 YYEEEE, per germline. CDR3 length equals 13 residues.

V and J are TRBV7-9 and TRBJ1-2; a weak D match, TRBD1 (6 bases). CDR1 and CDR2 (germline): SEHNR, FQNEAQ (reference sequence). The CDR3 extends over 16 amino acids. Trimming took off 5 bases at V and 4 bases at J, with 20 bases between the two ends. The CDR3 loop is CASSIRDLTGSYGYTF. DNA for the CDR3: TGTGCCAGCAGCATACGCGACCTCACAGGGTCCTATGGCTACACCTTC. The full variable domain, its missing parts supplied by reference TRBV7-9 and TRBJ1-2, is DTGVSQNPRHKITKRGQNVTFRCDPISEHNRLYWYRQTLGQGPEFLTYFQNEAQLEKSRLLSDRFSAERPKGSFSTLEIQRTEQGDSAMYLCASSIRDLTGSYGYTFGSGTRLTVV.

This sequence joins TRBV7-2 and TRBJ2-5, with TRBD2 matching 9 bases. Germline values: CDR1 SGHTA, CDR2 FQGNSA. The CDR3 is made up of 17 amino acids. The V and J ends lost 4 bases and 2 bases, in that order; junction bases with no gene match: 11. CDR3 sequence: CASSSSALAGLQETQYF. Written as DNA, the CDR3 is TGTGCCAGCAGCTCCTCGGCCCTAGCGGGGTTACAAGAGACCCAGTACTTC. Using reference TRBV7-2 and TRBJ2-5 for the parts outside the CDR3, the full variable domain is GAGVSQSPSNKVTEKGKDVELRCDPISGHTALYWYRQSLGQGLEFLIYFQGNSAPDKSGLPSDRFSAERTGGSVSTLTIQRTQQEDSAVYLCASSSSALAGLQETQYFGPGTRLLVL.

The V gene is TRBV4-1, the J gene TRBJ1-4; the D is unclear. The ends were cut back, 5 bases at V and 7 bases at J, with 14 bases in the middle. The CDR3 runs to 14 residues. Germline-derived CDR1 and CDR2 are MGHRA and YSYEKL. The CDR3: CASSLVGVIEKLFF. In DNA, the CDR3 is TGCGCCAGCAGCTTGGTGGGAGTGATTGAAAAACTGTTTTTT.

This chain connects TRBV19 to TRBJ2-7, with 7 bases matching TRBD1. This CDR3 has 14 amino acids. Germline V gene lookup returns CDR1 LNHDA and CDR2 SQIVND (reference sequence). V was clipped by 8 bases and J by 0 bases; unmatched bases: 7. The CDR3 DNA reads as TGTGCCAGTTCCCTCGGGACAGTCTCCTACGAGCAGTACTTC. It specifies CASSLGTVSYEQYF. Drawing the rest from reference TRBV19 and TRBJ2-7, the complete variable domain is DGGITQSPKYLFRKEGQNVTLSCEQNLNHDAMYWYRQDPGQGLRLIYYSQIVNDFQKGDIAEGYSVSREKKESFPLTVTSAQKNPTAFYLCASSLGTVSYEQYFGPGTRLTVT.

The CDR3 DNA reads TGTGCCAGCAGTAAAAGGGGGCAGTACGAGCAGTACTTC. Translated, it gives CASSKRGQYEQYF. The chain employs TRBV25-1 and TRBJ2-7, with TRBD1 matching 7 bases. Germline V gene lookup returns CDR1 MGHDK and CDR2 SYGVNS. With 5 bases clipped from V and 4 bases from J, the junction kept 5 bases outside the gene matches. The CDR3 consists of 13 residues.

This chain uses TRBV15 with TRBJ1-2; D possibly corresponds to TRBD1 (6 bases). Germline assignment: CDR1 LNHNV and CDR2 YYDKDF (reference sequence). Trimming took 0 bases from V and 3 from J, leaving 20 bases between them. CDR3 length: 18 amino acids. This CDR3 reads CATSRDQRPAGVDYGYTF. The DNA of the CDR3 is TGTGCCACCAGCAGAGATCAACGTCCGGCAGGGGTGGACTATGGCTACACCTTC.

The gene calls are TRBV3-1 (or the pseudogene TRBV3-2) and TRBJ1-1; no definite D call. V lost 2 bases, J lost 11 bases, and 9 bases lay in between. The V gene's germline CDR1 is LGHDT and CDR2 YNNKEL (reference sequence). This CDR3 has 11 amino acids. DNA of the CDR3: TGTGCCAGCAGCCAATCGAGGGCGGCTTTCTTT. Its protein is CASSQSRAAFF.

The chain employs TRBV23-1 and TRBJ2-7; 7 bases agree with TRBD1. TRBV23-1 falls under the ORF class, with uncertain function. V lost 6 bases and J lost 0; bases outside the gene matches: 8. CDR3 length equals 15 residues. The CDR3 loop reads CASSQGTASSYEQYF. As DNA, the CDR3 is TGCGCCAGCAGCCAAGGGACAGCTTCCTCCTACGAGCAGTACTTC.

The V gene is TRBV6-5, the J gene TRBJ1-1; no clear D gene. CDR1 and CDR2 from the germline V gene are MNHEY and SVGAGI. V was shortened by 1 base and J by 8 bases, with 5 bases between the two germline ends. This CDR3 spans 11 amino acids. The DNA of the CDR3 is TGTGCCAGCAGTTACTGGAGAGAAGCTTTCTTT. Translation: CASSYWREAFF.

V and J are TRBV10-2 and TRBJ1-3; D call uncertain. This CDR3 has 14 residues. Per the germline V gene, CDR1 is WSHSY and CDR2 is SAAADI. The ends were cut back, 6 bases at V and 0 bases at J, with 9 bases in the middle. DNA for the CDR3: TGCGCCAGCAGGGCAGGTGCCTCTGGAAACACCATATATTTT. It codes for CASRAGASGNTIYF.

This clone has more than one count but fewer than ten. This rearrangement joins TRBV2 to TRBJ1-1; D is ambiguous. Germline CDR1 SNHLY, CDR2 FYNNEI. With 4 bases removed from V and 2 bases from J, the gap between germline ends came to 11 bases. The CDR3 totals 14 residues. The CDR3 region is CASSVGSPNTEAFF. As DNA, the CDR3 is TGTGCCAGCAGTGTCGGGTCACCAAACACTGAAGCTTTCTTT.